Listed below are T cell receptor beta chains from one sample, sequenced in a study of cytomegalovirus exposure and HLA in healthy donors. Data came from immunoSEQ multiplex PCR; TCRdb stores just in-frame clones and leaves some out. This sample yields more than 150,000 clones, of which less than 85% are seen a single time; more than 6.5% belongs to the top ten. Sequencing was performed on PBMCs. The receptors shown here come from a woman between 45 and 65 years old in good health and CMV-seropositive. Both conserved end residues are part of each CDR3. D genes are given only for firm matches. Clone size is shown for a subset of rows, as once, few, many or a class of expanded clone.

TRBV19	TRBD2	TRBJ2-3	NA	CASSSGGGTDTQYF	TGTGCCAGTAGCTCCGGGGGGGGCACAGATACGCAGTATTTT
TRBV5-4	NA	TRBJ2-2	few	CASSYDYRTGELFF	TGTGCCAGCAGCTACGACTACCGAACCGGGGAGCTGTTTTTT
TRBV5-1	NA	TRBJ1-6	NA	CASSLAGFGSPLHF	TGCGCCAGCAGCTTGGCGGGGTTCGGTTCACCCCTCCACTTT
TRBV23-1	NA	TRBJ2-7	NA	CASSQSGGDEQYF	TGCGCCAGCAGTCAATCTGGGGGCGACGAGCAGTACTTC
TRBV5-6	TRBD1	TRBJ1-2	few	CASSRSGQVDTF	TGTGCCAGCAGCCGAAGTGGACAGGTAGACACCTTC
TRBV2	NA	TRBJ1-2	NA	CATTNKGTNYGYTF	TGTGCCACCACTAATAAGGGGACTAACTATGGCTACACCTTC
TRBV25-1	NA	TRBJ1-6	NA	CASSESGPDSPLHF	TGTGCCAGCAGCGAATCAGGCCCTGATTCACCCCTCCACTTT
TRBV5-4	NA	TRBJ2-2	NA	CASSLTTLNTGELFF	TGTGCCAGCAGCTTAACTACCTTGAACACCGGGGAGCTGTTTTTT
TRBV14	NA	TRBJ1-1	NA	CASSQVGAGNTEAFF	TGTGCCAGCAGCCAAGTGGGGGCAGGGAACACTGAAGCTTTCTTT
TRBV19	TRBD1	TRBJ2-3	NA	CASSIQDRGTDTQYF	TGTGCCAGTAGTATTCAGGACAGGGGCACAGATACGCAGTATTTT
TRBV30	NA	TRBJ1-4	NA	CAWSVPQQLPTNEKLFF	TGTGCCTGGAGTGTACCCCAACAGTTACCAACTAATGAAAAACTGTTTTTT
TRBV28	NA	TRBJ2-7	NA	CASSDLAYEQYF	TGTGCCAGCAGTGATCTAGCCTACGAGCAGTACTTC
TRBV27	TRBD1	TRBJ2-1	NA	CASSLSPFNRGPTIYEQFF	TGTGCCAGCAGTTTGAGCCCTTTCAACAGGGGTCCCACAATTTATGAGCAGTTCTTC
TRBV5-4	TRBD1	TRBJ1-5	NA	CASSSDRLPQAQHF	TGTGCCAGCAGCTCGGACAGGCTCCCCCAGGCCCAGCATTTT
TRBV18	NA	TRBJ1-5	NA	CASSADRNQPQHF	TGTGCCAGCTCAGCTGACAGGAATCAGCCCCAGCATTTT
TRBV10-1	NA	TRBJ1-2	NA	CASRGREPCYTF	TGCGCCAGCAGGGGGAGGGAACCGTGCTACACCTTC
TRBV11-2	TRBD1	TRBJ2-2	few	CASSLGTGTNTGELFF	TGTGCCAGCAGCTTAGGGACAGGGACAAACACCGGGGAGCTGTTTTTT
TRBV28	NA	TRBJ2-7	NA	CASSPVAYEQYF	TGTGCCAGCAGTCCAGTCGCCTACGAGCAGTACTTC
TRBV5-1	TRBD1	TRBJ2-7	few	CASSLAGTGYEQYF	TGCGCCAGCAGCTTGGCCGGGACAGGATACGAGCAGTACTTC
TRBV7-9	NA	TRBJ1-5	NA	CASSSGFNQPQHF	TGTGCCAGCAGCTCCGGGTTTAATCAGCCCCAGCATTTT
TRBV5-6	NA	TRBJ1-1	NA	CASSLRGAAGTEAFF	TGTGCCAGCAGCTTACGGGGGGCGGCGGGCACTGAAGCTTTCTTT
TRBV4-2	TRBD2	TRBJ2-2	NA	CASSPPLLPRLAGGIGELFF	TGTGCCAGCAGTCCTCCCCTCCTGCCCCGACTAGCGGGGGGGATCGGGGAGCTGTTTTTT
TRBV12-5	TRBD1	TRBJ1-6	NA	CASGISGTGGKSPLHF	TGTGCTAGTGGCATCAGTGGGACAGGGGGCAAGTCACCCCTCCACTTT